This is a list of T cell receptor beta chains from one sample in a study of human T cells and chemical hapten exposure. TCRdb fed the RACE reads into MiXCR, producing one record per CDR3 protein. This sample has about 84,000 distinct CDR3 sequences, with about 9.4% found just once. The sample here was whole blood, taken in connection with sensitization to the hapten diphenylcyclopropenone (DPC). Every receptor here comes from a woman aged 45 to 65 with alopecia areata. Some clones in this sample may be carry-over from other donors' samples. Each CDR3 is given with its conserved first and last residue. A D gene is named only where the DNA matches it firmly. Clone size is shown for a subset of rows, as once, few, many or a class of expanded clone.

V gene: TRBV4-1; J gene: TRBJ1-1; D gene: .; clone size: many; CDR3 DNA: TGCGCCAGCAGCCAAGTCTCGGGGACTGAAGCTTTCTTT; CDR3 protein: CASSQVSGTEAFF
V gene: TRBV20-1; J gene: TRBJ2-2; D gene: .; clone size: many; CDR3 DNA: TGCAGTGCTAGAGATGAGACGAGAATAGCCCGAGTTGGGGAGCTGTTTTTT; CDR3 protein: CSARDETRIARVGELFF
V gene: TRBV7-2; J gene: TRBJ2-2; D gene: TRBD2; clone size: many; CDR3 DNA: TGTGCCAGCAGCTTAGCGCTTATAGCTAGCGGGAGGGCCCCCACCGGGGAGCTGTTTTTT; CDR3 protein: CASSLALIASGRAPTGELFF
V gene: TRBV10-1; J gene: TRBJ1-1; D gene: .; clone size: few; CDR3 DNA: TGCGCCAGCAGGGGACCGATGAACACTGAAGCTTTCTTT; CDR3 protein: CASRGPMNTEAFF
V gene: TRBV12-3/TRBV12-4; J gene: TRBJ2-1; D gene: .; clone size: .; CDR3 DNA: TGTGCCAGCAGTGAGACGGGTGGCTCCTACAATGAGCAGTTCTTC; CDR3 protein: CASSETGGSYNEQFF
V gene: TRBV12-3/TRBV12-4; J gene: TRBJ1-2; D gene: TRBD1; clone size: .; CDR3 DNA: TGTGCCAGCAGGGGACAGGACATTACGGGCTACACCTTC; CDR3 protein: CASRGQDITGYTF
V gene: TRBV12-3/TRBV12-4; J gene: TRBJ2-7; D gene: .; clone size: many; CDR3 DNA: TGTGCCAGCAACTTACCTGGCCACGAGCAGTACTTC; CDR3 protein: CASNLPGHEQYF
V gene: TRBV24-1; J gene: TRBJ2-2; D gene: .; clone size: many; CDR3 DNA: TGTGCCACCAGTGATAAGTCAAAGCTCGCGAACACCGGGGAGCTGTTTTTT; CDR3 protein: CATSDKSKLANTGELFF
V gene: TRBV6-1; J gene: TRBJ2-1; D gene: .; clone size: few; CDR3 DNA: TGTGCCAGCAGCCGCGGGGTCGGTGAGCAGTTCTTC; CDR3 protein: CASSRGVGEQFF
V gene: TRBV29-1; J gene: TRBJ2-1; D gene: TRBD2; clone size: few; CDR3 DNA: TGCAGCGTTGGGGAGGGCTTGACTAGCGGGAGCAATGAGCAGTTCTTC; CDR3 protein: CSVGEGLTSGSNEQFF
V gene: TRBV29-1; J gene: TRBJ2-7; D gene: TRBD1; clone size: few; CDR3 DNA: TGCAGCGTCCCGGGGGACAGGGGCTACGAGCAGTACTTC; CDR3 protein: CSVPGDRGYEQYF
V gene: TRBV7-2; J gene: TRBJ2-7; D gene: .; clone size: .; CDR3 DNA: TGTGCCAGCAGCTTAATTCGGGGATCAGAGTACGAGCAGTACTTC; CDR3 protein: CASSLIRGSEYEQYF
V gene: TRBV12-3/TRBV12-4; J gene: TRBJ2-1; D gene: .; clone size: many; CDR3 DNA: TGTGCCAGCAGTTTACGTGCGGACTCCACCATGTGGAATGAGCAGTTCTTC; CDR3 protein: CASSLRADSTMWNEQFF
V gene: TRBV30; J gene: TRBJ2-7; D gene: .; clone size: .; CDR3 DNA: TGTGCCTGGAGTGTAGTCGGTAATTGGGAGCGAGCCCACGGATACGAGCAGTACTTC; CDR3 protein: CAWSVVGNWERAHGYEQYF
V gene: TRBV28; J gene: TRBJ2-7; D gene: .; clone size: many; CDR3 DNA: TGTGCCAGCAGTTCGTACAGGTCTGGGGAGCAGTACTTC; CDR3 protein: CASSSYRSGEQYF
V gene: TRBV4-3; J gene: TRBJ1-4; D gene: TRBD1; clone size: many; CDR3 DNA: TGCGCCAGCAGCCAAAATAAAGGGACAGGGAATGAAAAACTGTTTTTT; CDR3 protein: CASSQNKGTGNEKLFF
V gene: TRBV6-1; J gene: TRBJ2-2; D gene: .; clone size: few; CDR3 DNA: TGTGCCAGCAGTGCCTACAGGGAGGTCCCCGGGGAGCTGTTTTTT; CDR3 protein: CASSAYREVPGELFF
V gene: TRBV20-1; J gene: TRBJ1-1; D gene: .; clone size: .; CDR3 DNA: TGCAGTGCTACCCCAGTTGCCGGGGACACTGAAGCTTTCTTT; CDR3 protein: CSATPVAGDTEAFF
V gene: TRBV3-1; J gene: TRBJ1-1; D gene: .; clone size: many; CDR3 DNA: TGTGCCAGCAGTCTTACTCAGGGGAAGGCTGAAGCTTTCTTT; CDR3 protein: CASSLTQGKAEAFF
V gene: TRBV21-1; J gene: TRBJ1-6; D gene: .; clone size: few; CDR3 DNA: TGTGCCAGCAGGCTACTGGCGGAGGGGGGTCGCTCACCCCTCCACTTT; CDR3 protein: CASRLLAEGGRSPLHF
V gene: TRBV11-2; J gene: TRBJ2-7; D gene: TRBD1; clone size: many; CDR3 DNA: TGTGCCAGCAGAAGACCCGGACAGGGCCCAATCGAGCAGTACTTC; CDR3 protein: CASRRPGQGPIEQYF
V gene: TRBV29-1; J gene: TRBJ2-6; D gene: .; clone size: many; CDR3 DNA: TGCAGCGTAGCTACAGCCCCTGGGGCCAACGTCCTGACTTTC; CDR3 protein: CSVATAPGANVLTF
V gene: TRBV18; J gene: TRBJ1-5; D gene: .; clone size: .; CDR3 DNA: TGTGCCAGCTCACCACCGGCGGGAAACAGCAATCAGCCCCAGCATTTT; CDR3 protein: CASSPPAGNSNQPQHF
V gene: TRBV29-1; J gene: TRBJ2-2; D gene: TRBD1; clone size: .; CDR3 DNA: TGCAGCGTTAAGGACAGGGGGCGCCCCTCGAACACCGGGGAGCTGTTTTTT; CDR3 protein: CSVKDRGRPSNTGELFF
V gene: TRBV5-1; J gene: TRBJ2-1; D gene: .; clone size: few; CDR3 DNA: TGCGCCAGCAGCCCGCCGGGAACCTACAATGAGCAGTTCTTC; CDR3 protein: CASSPPGTYNEQFF